The source of this TCR beta chain is a study of T cells in Graves' hyperthyroidism and ophthalmopathy. Study-wide results and caveats: Blood shared most expanded thyroid clonotypes above 0.001.

Amplification of TCR beta CDR3 regions was performed using RNA transcripts as template. RT-PCR in the first round (using the HTBI primer set) targeted the TCR CDR3. MiXCR, run by TCRdb on the multiplex PCR reads, gives a single entry per CDR3 protein. The profile shows 540,000 or so distinct CDR3 sequences, 15% to 19% of them singletons. The germline V gene encodes CDR1 SGHVS and CDR2 FQNEAQ. This CDR3 region has 15 residues. Trimming removed 3 bases from V and 1 base from J, with 13 bases in between. Ten or more counts support this clonotype. Its antigen is unknown. Absent ophthalmopathy progression within 18 months defined stable Graves' hyperthyroidism. Together with thyroid ultrasound, orbital computed tomography, serum thyroxine and TRAb, clinical symptoms were used for diagnoses.

Sequences were obtained from blood. This TCR was sampled from a woman aged 25 to 39 with Graves' hyperthyroidism. V gene TRBV7-8 combines with J gene TRBJ2-7, with D possibly matching TRBD2 (5 bases). The CDR3 region is CASSFRLTTSYEQYF. In DNA, the CDR3 is TGTGCCAGCAGCTTCCGATTGACTACATCCTACGAGCAGTACTTC.